Described below is a single T cell receptor (beta chain) sequence and its context. The data belong to a study of blood T cell repertoires in COVID-19. Method: immunoSEQ multiplex PCR; TCRdb's copy keeps in-frame clones and lacks some. Among about 170,000 clones listed, roughly 81% were seen once. There are 17 residues in the CDR3. Trimming cost V 3 bases and J 3 bases, with 21 bases left between them. Looked up from germline, CDR1 is LGHDT and CDR2 is YNNKEL (reference sequence). The sequence came from a woman aged 80 or over with COVID-19, enrolled during active disease. The chain uses TRBV3-1 (or the pseudogene TRBV3-2) and TRBJ2-7; D possibly corresponds to TRBD1 (6 bases). The specimen was peripheral blood. The CDR3 DNA follows: TGTGCCAGCAGCCACAAACCTTTTGGGACAAAAGTCTACGAGCAGTACTTC. Its translation is CASSHKPFGTKVYEQYF.